This entry lists 25 T cell receptor beta chains sequenced from one sample in a study of T cell changes during pregnancy in multiple sclerosis. TCRdb's copy holds only in-frame clones and misses some; the assay was immunoSEQ multiplex PCR. Here the sample spans roughly 38,000 clones, around 90% being singletons. The starting material was CD4+ T cells from peripheral blood mononuclear cells, obtained after pregnancy. Receptors were obtained from a female donor in good health, enrolled as a control in a pregnancy study.

This chain uses TRBV7-2 with TRBJ2-3; 9 bases match TRBD1. V was clipped by 5 bases and J by 6 bases; unmatched bases: 12. Germline V gene data show CDR1 as SGHTA and CDR2 as FQGNSA. The CDR3 consists of 16 residues. The CDR3 loop is CASSAGQGWGGDTQYF. For the CDR3, the DNA is TGTGCCAGCAGCGCCGGACAGGGGTGGGGAGGCGATACGCAGTATTTT.

V usage is TRBV5-6 and J usage is TRBJ2-2, with D possibly matching TRBD2 (6 bases). The CDR3 has 13 residues. The V end was cut by 4 bases, the J end by 9 bases, with 13 bases between. Germline V gene data show CDR1 as SGHDT and CDR2 as YYEEEE. For the CDR3, the DNA is TGTGCCAGCAGCCCGGGACTCTCCAGGGAGCTGTTTTTT. It is translated as CASSPGLSRELFF.

The chain joins TRBV16 to TRBJ1-2, with TRBD1 matching 8 bases. CDR3 length: 13 amino acids. J lost 13 bases, V lost 2 bases, and 9 bases had no gene match. Germline-derived CDR1 and CDR2 are KGHSY and FQNENV. The CDR3 sequence is CASSQRTGRSFTF. The CDR3 region has the DNA TGTGCCAGCAGCCAAAGGACAGGGAGGTCGTTCACCTTC. The entire variable domain, with the rest obtained from reference TRBV16 and TRBJ1-2, is as follows: GEEVAQTPKHLVRGEGQKAKLYCAPIKGHSYVFWYQQVLKNEFKFLISFQNENVFDETGMPKERFSAKCLPNSPCSLEIQATKLEDSAVYFCASSQRTGRSFTFGSGTRLTVV.

This chain connects TRBV6-1 to TRBJ1-4; 8 bases are a match to TRBD1. V lost 7 bases to trimming and J lost 8 bases; unmatched junction nucleotides: 9. This CDR3 region has 14 residues. Per the germline V gene, CDR1 is MNHNS and CDR2 is SASEGT. The CDR3 here is CASIADRAREKLFF. The CDR3 DNA follows: TGTGCCAGCATTGCGGACAGGGCCAGGGAAAAACTGTTTTTT.

The V gene is TRBV5-1, the J gene TRBJ2-7, with TRBD2 matching 13 bases. Trimming cost V 4 bases and J 1 base; bases outside gene matches: 5. Germline-derived CDR1 and CDR2 are SGHRS and YFSETQ. CDR3 length equals 16 residues. The CDR3 DNA is TGCGCCAGCAGCCCCACTAGCGGGGGGGCGTCCTACGAGCAGTACTTC. Translation gives CASSPTSGGASYEQYF.

The chain links TRBV14 to TRBJ2-6; TRBD1 aligns across 7 bases. V was clipped by 5 bases and J by 4 bases; unmatched bases: 14. Germline assignment: CDR1 SGHDN and CDR2 FVKESK. The CDR3 totals 18 residues. CDR3 in amino acids: CASSSRQGLLSGANVLTF. The CDR3 region has the DNA TGTGCCAGCAGCTCCCGACAGGGCTTGTTATCCGGGGCCAACGTCCTGACTTTC.

The chain joins TRBV6-5 to TRBJ1-3; D might be TRBD1 (6 bases). Germline V gives CDR1 MNHEY, CDR2 SVGAGI. The CDR3 consists of 13 residues. The V end lost 4 bases, the J end lost 2 bases, and 6 bases lay between the germline ends. The CDR3 is CASSSGAGNTIYF. Written as DNA, the CDR3 is TGTGCCAGCAGTTCAGGGGCTGGAAACACCATATATTTT.

The chain is built from TRBV28 and TRBJ1-1; 7 bases fit TRBD1. Losses at the gene ends were 6 bases for V and 5 bases for J; bases not matched to a gene: 9. Germline V gene lookup returns CDR1 MDHEN and CDR2 SYDVKM. The CDR3 consists of 14 residues. CDR3 in DNA: TGTGCCAGCAGGGACAGGAGGGAAAAAACTGAAGCTTTCTTT. Protein sequence: CASRDRREKTEAFF.

V is TRBV19 and J is TRBJ1-6, with a possible D match to TRBD1 (6 bases). Trimming pared 4 bases from V and 8 bases from J, leaving 15 bases between. The CDR3 contains 15 residues. Germline loops: CDR1 LNHDA, CDR2 SQIVND (reference sequence). CDR3 residues: CASSTYRAMDSPLHF. CDR3 DNA: TGTGCCAGTAGTACCTACAGGGCAATGGATTCACCCCTCCACTTT.

The J gene is TRBJ2-5, the V gene TRBV7-2; TRBD1 matches at 10 bases. Germline lookup yields CDR1 SGHTA and CDR2 FQGNSA. This CDR3 spans 15 amino acids. Trimming cost V 8 bases and J 0 bases; bases outside gene matches: 6. CDR3 nucleotide sequence: TGTGCCAGCGGAAGACAGGGGGCGGACCAAGAGACCCAGTACTTC. Protein sequence: CASGRQGADQETQYF.

This clone was seen once. The chain employs TRBV21-1 and TRBJ2-7; the tabulated D call, TRBD1, remains unverified against the DNA. TRBV21-1 is labeled a pseudogene. The CDR3 covers 15 residues. The CDR3 region is CASSTRTASSYEQYF. CDR3 nucleotides: TGTGCCAGCAGCACCCGGACAGCGAGCTCCTACGAGCAGTACTTC.

The chain uses TRBV2 and TRBJ2-7; TRBD2 is a possible D gene (5 bases). V was shortened by 7 bases and J by 2 bases, with 12 bases between the two germline ends. The CDR3 extends over 13 amino acids. Germline values: CDR1 SNHLY, CDR2 FYNNEI. The CDR3 reads CASTSPGTYEQYF. CDR3 DNA sequence: TGTGCCAGCACCTCACCGGGGACCTACGAGCAGTACTTC.

The chain links TRBV2 to TRBJ2-7; 8 positions match TRBD1. Trimming removed 6 bases from V and 7 bases from J; junction bases left unmatched: 11. The germline CDR1 and CDR2 sequences are SNHLY and FYNNEI. This CDR3 comprises 14 residues. The CDR3 nucleotides read TGTGCCAGCAGAGACCGGACAGGGCGTCCAGAGCAGTACTTC. Its translation: CASRDRTGRPEQYF.

This chain joins TRBV7-2 and TRBJ1-2; TRBD1 might be the D (5 bases). The CDR3 has 14 residues. V lost 1 base to trimming and J lost 6 bases, with 12 bases between them. The germline V gene has CDR1 SGHTA and CDR2 FQGNSA. As DNA, the CDR3 is TGTGCCAGCAGCTTAGTGGGCAGGGCGGATGGCTACACCTTC. Its protein is CASSLVGRADGYTF.

The DNA for the CDR3 is TGCGCCAGCAGCCCCGGGACTCCCTCCTACGAGCAGTACTTC. Translation: CASSPGTPSYEQYF. The chain recombines TRBV4-1 with TRBJ2-7; D is possibly TRBD2 (6 bases). The V gene's germline CDR1 is MGHRA and CDR2 YSYEKL. CDR3 length: 14 amino acids. Trimming pared 4 bases from V and 0 bases from J, leaving 10 bases between.

This CDR3 reads CASISWTGWDTEAFF. CDR3 in DNA: TGTGCCAGCATCTCCTGGACAGGGTGGGACACTGAAGCTTTCTTT. The chain uses TRBV6-5 and TRBJ1-1, with TRBD1 matching 8 bases. J lost 3 bases, V lost 7 bases, and 10 bases had no gene match. The V gene's germline CDR1 is MNHEY and CDR2 SVGAGI. This CDR3 is built from 15 residues.

This clone has only one observation. The chain joins TRBV20-1 to TRBJ2-1, with D possibly being TRBD1 (6 bases). The germline gives CDR1 DFQATT, CDR2 SNEGSKA (reference sequence). There are 11 residues in the CDR3. Trimming stripped 5 bases from V and 7 bases from J, with 9 bases between. DNA of the CDR3: TGCAGTGCTGCGGACAGAAATGAGCAGTTCTTC. As protein: CSAADRNEQFF.

J is TRBJ1-1 and V is TRBV28, with D possibly being TRBD1 (6 bases). Deletions cut 6 bases from V and 3 bases from J, with 11 bases between. The CDR3 is made up of 13 amino acids. CDR1 and CDR2 (germline): MDHEN, SYDVKM. The CDR3 DNA reads TGTGCCAGCAGCCAGGGGATGGACACTGAAGCTTTCTTT. Protein: CASSQGMDTEAFF.

The chain is built from TRBV7-9 and TRBJ1-2, with TRBD1 matching 9 bases. Germline CDR1 and CDR2: SEHNR and FQNEAQ (reference sequence). The CDR3 has 18 residues. With 5 bases clipped from V and 0 bases from J, the junction kept 13 bases outside the gene matches. CDR3 coding DNA: TGTGCCAGCAGCCCGAGGGCACAGTACAGGGGGCCTAACTATGGCTACACCTTC. Residues: CASSPRAQYRGPNYGYTF.

The rearrangement links TRBV10-3 to TRBJ2-2, with 7 bases that match TRBD1. The CDR3 extends over 16 amino acids. Germline V gives CDR1 ENHRY, CDR2 SYGVKD. V lost 4 bases, J lost 7 bases, and 12 bases stayed unmatched. CDR3 nucleotide sequence: TGTGCCATCAGTGCAGCGAGCAGGGGGTTTAGCGGGGAGCTGTTTTTT. Amino acids: CAISAASRGFSGELFF.

The chain is built from TRBV27 and TRBJ2-2; D call uncertain. In germline, CDR1 is MNHEY, CDR2 SMNVEV (reference sequence). V lost 6 bases and J 1 base, leaving 6 bases between the germline ends. The CDR3 length is 13 residues. CDR3 DNA sequence: TGTGCCAGCAGCCCCGGGAACACCGGGGAGCTGTTTTTT. Translated: CASSPGNTGELFF.

The chain carries TRBV7-2 and TRBJ2-7; 7 bases agree with TRBD1. Germline V gives CDR1 SGHTA, CDR2 FQGNSA. V shed 5 bases, J shed 6 bases, and the junction held 4 bases outside the gene matches. This CDR3 is built from 12 residues. CDR3 in amino acids: CASSIQGIEQYF. The CDR3 region has the DNA TGTGCCAGCAGCATACAGGGGATCGAGCAGTACTTC.

The chain links TRBV7-9 to TRBJ2-7; 7 bases agree with TRBD2. This CDR3 has 13 amino acids. CDR1 and CDR2 from the germline V gene are SEHNR and FQNEAQ (reference sequence). The trim removed 3 bases at V and 5 bases at J, leaving 4 bases unmatched. CDR3 sequence: CASSFGGYDEQYF. The CDR3 DNA is TGTGCCAGCAGCTTCGGGGGGTACGACGAGCAGTACTTC.

The rearrangement uses TRBV27 and TRBJ2-7, with a tentative D call TRBD1 (6 bases). Trimming stripped 4 bases from V and 0 bases from J, with 10 bases between. The CDR3 is 14 residues long. The germline V gene encodes CDR1 MNHEY and CDR2 SMNVEV (reference sequence). The CDR3, as DNA: TGTGCCAGCAGTTCACAGGGCTACTCCTACGAGCAGTACTTC. Translation: CASSSQGYSYEQYF.

Here the CDR3 reads CASALGEELSEQFF. The CDR3 nucleotides read TGCGCCAGCGCCCTAGGGGAAGAATTAAGTGAGCAGTTCTTC. The rearrangement links TRBV5-1 to TRBJ2-1; possibly TRBD1 for D (5 bases). V dropped 7 bases and J dropped 9 bases, with 20 bases sitting between them. CDR3 length: 14 amino acids. CDR1 is SGHRS, CDR2 YFSETQ, per germline.